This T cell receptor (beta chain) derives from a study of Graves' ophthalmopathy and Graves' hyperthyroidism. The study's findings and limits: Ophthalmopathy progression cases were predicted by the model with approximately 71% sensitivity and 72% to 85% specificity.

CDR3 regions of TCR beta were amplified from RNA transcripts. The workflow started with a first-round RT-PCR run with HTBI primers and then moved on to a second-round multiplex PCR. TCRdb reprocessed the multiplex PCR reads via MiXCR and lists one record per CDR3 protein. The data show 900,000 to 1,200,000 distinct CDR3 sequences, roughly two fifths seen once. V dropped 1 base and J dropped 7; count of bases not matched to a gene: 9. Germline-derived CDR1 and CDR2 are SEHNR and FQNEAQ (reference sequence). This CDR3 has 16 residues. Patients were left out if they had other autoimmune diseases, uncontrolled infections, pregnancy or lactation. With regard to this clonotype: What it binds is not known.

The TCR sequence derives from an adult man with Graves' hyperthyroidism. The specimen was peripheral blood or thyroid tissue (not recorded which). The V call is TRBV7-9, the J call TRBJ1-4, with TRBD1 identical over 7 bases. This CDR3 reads CASSLDVTGRVEKLFF. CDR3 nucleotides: TGTGCCAGCAGCTTAGATGTGACAGGGAGAGTTGAAAAACTGTTTTTT.